Listed below are T cell receptor beta chains from one sample, sequenced in a study of cytomegalovirus exposure and HLA in healthy donors. Generated by immunoSEQ multiplex PCR, the TCRdb table keeps only in-frame clones and is missing some. The data contain about 150,000 clones, approximately 80% of them singletons. The sample comprised PBMCs. The receptors shown here come from a young man in good health and CMV-seropositive. Each CDR3 is given with its conserved first and last residue. D genes are given only for firm matches. Expanded clones are given a class, and other clones once, few, many or no size at all.

TRBJ2-5 | TRBV7-3 | TRBD1 | few | CASSPIPGTGVAQYF | TGTGCCAGCAGCCCTATACCCGGGACAGGGGTGGCCCAGTACTTC
TRBJ2-1 | TRBV14 | . | . | CASSQEAELDEQFF | TGTGCCAGCAGCCAAGAAGCGGAGCTAGACGAGCAGTTCTTC
TRBJ2-7 | TRBV27 | TRBD2 | . | CASSFRLAGGYEQYF | TGTGCCAGCAGCTTCCGACTAGCGGGAGGCTACGAGCAGTACTTC
TRBJ1-4 | TRBV7-8 | . | . | CASSPTLQSTNEKLFF | TGTGCCAGCAGCCCAACCCTGCAGTCAACTAATGAAAAACTGTTTTTT
TRBJ1-2 | TRBV14 | TRBD1 | once | CASSLKTGSYGYTF | TGTGCCAGCAGCCTAAAGACAGGGTCCTATGGCTACACCTTC
TRBJ1-4 | TRBV28 | . | . | CASRTGTRNEKLFF | TGTGCCAGTAGAACCGGGACAAGAAATGAAAAACTGTTTTTT
TRBJ2-7 | TRBV15 | TRBD2 | . | CATSSGLADSYEQYF | TGTGCCACCAGCAGCGGGCTAGCGGACTCCTACGAGCAGTACTTC
TRBJ2-3 | TRBV9 | TRBD1 | . | CARTGATDTQYF | TGTGCCCGGACAGGGGCTACAGATACGCAGTATTTT
TRBJ2-6 | TRBV7-9 | . | few | CASSSPVGELAGANVLTF | TGTGCCAGCAGCTCACCTGTAGGGGAACTGGCGGGGGCCAACGTCCTGACTTTC
TRBJ1-2 | TRBV5-5 | TRBD1 | . | CASTRGTGGAPGGYTF | TGTGCCAGCACTCGGGGGACAGGGGGCGCCCCGGGTGGCTACACCTTC
TRBJ2-1 | TRBV7-8 | TRBD2 | . | CASSLWTSGSIEQFF | TGTGCCAGCAGCTTATGGACTAGCGGGAGCATTGAGCAGTTCTTC
TRBJ1-2 | TRBV25-1 | TRBD1 | . | CASSSHGQGAAKGGYTF | TGTGCCAGCTCGAGCCACGGACAGGGGGCCGCGAAGGGAGGCTACACCTTC
TRBJ2-1 | TRBV19 | TRBD1 | . | CASSIVPGGHEQFF | TGTGCCAGTAGTATAGTTCCAGGGGGCCATGAGCAGTTCTTC
TRBJ1-2 | TRBV2 | TRBD1 | few | CASRRTGGYGYTF | TGTGCCAGCAGAAGGACAGGTGGCTATGGCTACACCTTC
TRBJ1-4 | TRBV9 | . | . | CASSVRAGENEKLFF | TGTGCCAGCAGCGTTCGAGCGGGAGAAAATGAAAAACTGTTTTTT
TRBJ2-2 | TRBV19 | TRBD1 | . | CASSLQGESGELFF | TGTGCCAGTAGTTTACAGGGGGAGTCCGGGGAGCTGTTTTTT
TRBJ2-2 | TRBV21-1 | . | . | CASSKDRASGRGFTGELFF | TGTGCCAGCAGCAAAGATCGGGCTAGCGGGAGGGGGTTCACCGGGGAGCTGTTTTTT
TRBJ2-5 | TRBV5-1 | TRBD2 | . | CASSLEGTSGRALEETQYF | TGCGCCAGCAGCTTGGAAGGGACTAGCGGGAGGGCCCTCGAAGAGACCCAGTACTTC
TRBJ1-1 | TRBV28 | . | once | CASSPTGEAFF | TGTGCCAGCAGCCCAACAGGTGAAGCTTTCTTT
TRBJ2-3 | TRBV7-9 | TRBD2 | once | CASSDILLAAGTDTQYF | TGTGCCAGCAGCGATATCCTACTAGCGGCCGGCACAGATACGCAGTATTTT
TRBJ2-1 | TRBV30 | . | . | CALGGLLDEQFF | TGTGCCTTGGGTGGGCTCCTCGATGAGCAGTTCTTC
TRBJ2-3 | TRBV19 | TRBD2 | . | CASGGGRMGDTQYF | TGTGCCAGTGGTGGCGGGAGAATGGGAGATACGCAGTATTTT
TRBJ2-3 | TRBV25-1 | TRBD2 | . | CASSGGSSTDTQYF | TGTGCCAGCAGTGGCGGGAGTAGCACAGATACGCAGTATTTT
TRBJ2-2 | TRBV2 | . | . | CASSVKNTGELFF | TGTGCCAGCAGCGTAAAAAACACCGGGGAGCTGTTTTTT
TRBJ2-7 | TRBV19 | TRBD1 | . | CASSPDRGKHEQYF | TGTGCCAGTAGTCCGGACAGGGGGAAGCACGAGCAGTACTTC
TRBJ1-3 | TRBV6-5 | . | . | CASSYSTGLSGNTIYF | TGTGCCAGCAGTTACTCGACCGGACTCTCTGGAAACACCATATATTTT
TRBJ2-7 | TRBV10-3 | TRBD2 | . | CAISRGLREEQYF | TGTGCCATCAGCCGGGGACTACGGGAGGAGCAGTACTTC
TRBJ1-2 | TRBV7-2 | TRBD1 | . | CASSLDPQGGFSYGYTF | TGTGCCAGCAGCTTAGACCCACAGGGGGGATTTAGTTATGGCTACACCTTC